These 2 T cell receptor beta chains originate from one sample sequenced in a study of blood T cell repertoires in COVID-19. TCRdb's copy holds only in-frame clones and misses some; the assay was immunoSEQ multiplex PCR. The sample lists around 300,000 clones; 90% were seen once. Sequenced input: peripheral blood. These receptors all stem from a woman aged 25-40 years with COVID-19, enrolled during active disease.

This clone showed up just once. The identical CDR3 is also encoded by other nucleotide sequences in the sample. The CDR3 here is CATSDPGLYNEQFF. CDR3 nucleotides: TGTGCCACCAGTGATCCGGGACTCTACAATGAGCAGTTCTTC. The rearrangement links TRBV24-1 to TRBJ2-1; possibly TRBD2 for D (6 bases). The V gene's germline CDR1 is KGHDR and CDR2 SFDVKD. Trimming shortened V by 3 bases and J by 3 bases, and 8 bases separated the two germline ends. The length of the CDR3 is 14 residues.

V usage is TRBV7-2 and J usage is TRBJ2-1; D might be TRBD2 (6 bases). V was clipped by 7 bases and J by 6 bases, with 13 bases between them. The CDR3 consists of 13 residues. Per germline, CDR1 SGHTA and CDR2 FQGNSA. The CDR3 protein is CASTLTGVNEQFF. DNA for the CDR3: TGTGCCAGCACCCTAACGGGGGTCAATGAGCAGTTCTTC.